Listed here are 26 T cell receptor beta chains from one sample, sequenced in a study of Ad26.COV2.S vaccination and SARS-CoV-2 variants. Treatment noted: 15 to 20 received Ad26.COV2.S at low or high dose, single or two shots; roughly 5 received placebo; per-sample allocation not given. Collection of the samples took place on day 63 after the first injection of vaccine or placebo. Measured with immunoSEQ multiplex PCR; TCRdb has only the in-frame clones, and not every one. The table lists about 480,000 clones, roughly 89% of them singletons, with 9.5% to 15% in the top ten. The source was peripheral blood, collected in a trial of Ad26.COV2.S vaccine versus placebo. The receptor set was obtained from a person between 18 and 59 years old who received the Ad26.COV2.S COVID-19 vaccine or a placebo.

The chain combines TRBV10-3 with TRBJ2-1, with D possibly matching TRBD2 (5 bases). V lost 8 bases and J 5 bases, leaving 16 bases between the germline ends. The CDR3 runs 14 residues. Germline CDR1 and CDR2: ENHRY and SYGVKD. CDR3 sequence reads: CAIAVSGADNEQFF. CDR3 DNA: TGTGCCATCGCAGTGTCTGGAGCGGACAATGAGCAGTTCTTC.

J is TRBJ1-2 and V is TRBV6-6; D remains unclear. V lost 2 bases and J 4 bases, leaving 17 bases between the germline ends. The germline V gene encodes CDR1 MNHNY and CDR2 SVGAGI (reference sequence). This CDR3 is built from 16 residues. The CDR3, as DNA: TGTGCCAGCAGTTACGCTTCTGAGCCTAAAACCTATGGCTACACCTTC. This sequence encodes CASSYASEPKTYGYTF.

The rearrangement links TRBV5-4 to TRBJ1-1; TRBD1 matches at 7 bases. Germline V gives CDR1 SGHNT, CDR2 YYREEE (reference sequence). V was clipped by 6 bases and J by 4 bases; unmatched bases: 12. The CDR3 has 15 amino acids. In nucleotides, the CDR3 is TGTGCCAGCACCGCGATCAGGGGGTCGGGCACTGAAGCTTTCTTT. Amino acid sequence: CASTAIRGSGTEAFF.

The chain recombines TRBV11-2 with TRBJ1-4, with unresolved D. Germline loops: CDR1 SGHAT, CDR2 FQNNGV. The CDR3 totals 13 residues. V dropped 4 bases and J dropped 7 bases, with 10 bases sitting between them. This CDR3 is CASSYIAPEKLFF. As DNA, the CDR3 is TGTGCCAGCAGCTACATCGCGCCTGAAAAACTGTTTTTT.

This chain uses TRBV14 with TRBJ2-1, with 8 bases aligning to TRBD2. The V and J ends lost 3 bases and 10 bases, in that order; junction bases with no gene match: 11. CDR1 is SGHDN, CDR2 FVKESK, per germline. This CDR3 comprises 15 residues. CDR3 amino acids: CASSQRTLAGAEQFF. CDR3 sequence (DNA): TGTGCCAGCAGCCAGAGGACGCTAGCGGGTGCGGAGCAGTTCTTC.

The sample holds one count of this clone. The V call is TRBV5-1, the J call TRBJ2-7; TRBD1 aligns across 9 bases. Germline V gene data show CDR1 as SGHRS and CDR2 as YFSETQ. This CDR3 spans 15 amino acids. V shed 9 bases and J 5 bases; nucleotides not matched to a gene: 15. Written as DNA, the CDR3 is TGCGCCACCGGAACCGGGCGGACAGGGGTCCACGAGCAGTACTTC. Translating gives CATGTGRTGVHEQYF.

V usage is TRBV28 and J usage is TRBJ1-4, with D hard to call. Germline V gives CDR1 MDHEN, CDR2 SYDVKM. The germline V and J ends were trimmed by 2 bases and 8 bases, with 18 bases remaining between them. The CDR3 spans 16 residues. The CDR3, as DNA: TGTGCCAGCAGTTTAAACAGCCGGTCTCGGCTGGAAAAACTGTTTTTT. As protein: CASSLNSRSRLEKLFF.

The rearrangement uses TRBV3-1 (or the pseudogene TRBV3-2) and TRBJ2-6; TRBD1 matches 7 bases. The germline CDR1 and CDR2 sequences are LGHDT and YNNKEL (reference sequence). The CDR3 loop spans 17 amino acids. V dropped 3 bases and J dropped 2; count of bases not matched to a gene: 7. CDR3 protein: CASSQMTGSPGANVLTF. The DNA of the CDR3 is TGTGCCAGCAGCCAGATGACAGGGTCCCCTGGGGCCAACGTCCTGACTTTC.

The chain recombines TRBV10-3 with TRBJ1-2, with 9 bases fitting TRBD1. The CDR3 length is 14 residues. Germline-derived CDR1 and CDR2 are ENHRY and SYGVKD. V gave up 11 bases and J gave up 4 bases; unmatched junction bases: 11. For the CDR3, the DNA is TGTGCCGCCGGACAGGGGAGTTTAGTCTATGGCTACACCTTC. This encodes CAAGQGSLVYGYTF.

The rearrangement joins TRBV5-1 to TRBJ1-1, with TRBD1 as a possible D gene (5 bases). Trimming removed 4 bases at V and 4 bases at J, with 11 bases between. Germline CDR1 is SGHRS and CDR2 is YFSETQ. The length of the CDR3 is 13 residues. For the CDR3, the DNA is TGCGCCAGCAGCCCGAGGGGCGGCACTGAAGCTTTCTTT. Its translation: CASSPRGGTEAFF.

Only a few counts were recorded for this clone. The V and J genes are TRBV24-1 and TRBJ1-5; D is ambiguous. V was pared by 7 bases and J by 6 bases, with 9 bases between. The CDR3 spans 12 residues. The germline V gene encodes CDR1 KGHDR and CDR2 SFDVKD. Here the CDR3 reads CATSFGGQPQHF. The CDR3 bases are TGTGCCACCAGCTTTGGCGGTCAGCCCCAGCATTTT.

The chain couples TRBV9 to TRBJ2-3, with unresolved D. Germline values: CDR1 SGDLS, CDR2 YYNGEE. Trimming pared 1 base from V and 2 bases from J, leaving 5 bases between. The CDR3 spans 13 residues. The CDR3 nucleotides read TGTGCCAGCAGCGTAAGTGACACAGATACGCAGTATTTT. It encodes CASSVSDTDTQYF.

CDR3 in DNA: TGTGCCAGCAGCCGGACGCAGAATCTAGGCGGGGAGCTGTTTTTT. Translating gives CASSRTQNLGGELFF. V usage is TRBV9 and J usage is TRBJ2-2; no reliable D call. CDR3 length: 15 amino acids. CDR1 is SGDLS and CDR2 is YYNGEE in the germline V gene. V lost 4 bases to trimming and J lost 7 bases, with 17 bases between them.

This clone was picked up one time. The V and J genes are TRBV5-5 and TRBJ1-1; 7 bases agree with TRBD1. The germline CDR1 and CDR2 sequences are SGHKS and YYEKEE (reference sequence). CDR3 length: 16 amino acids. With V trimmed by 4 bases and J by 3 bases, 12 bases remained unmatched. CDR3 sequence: CASSPETGVGYTEAFF. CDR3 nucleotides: TGTGCCAGCAGCCCGGAAACAGGGGTAGGGTACACTGAAGCTTTCTTT.

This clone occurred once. In DNA form, the CDR3 reads TGTGCCAGCAGCTTAATGTACGGGGATAGCAATCAGCCCCAGCATTTT. Translation: CASSLMYGDSNQPQHF. V is TRBV7-3 and J is TRBJ1-5; no definite D call. Germline CDR1 is SGHTA and CDR2 is FQGTGA. This CDR3 region has 16 residues. Trimming stripped 1 base from V and 0 bases from J, with 10 bases between.

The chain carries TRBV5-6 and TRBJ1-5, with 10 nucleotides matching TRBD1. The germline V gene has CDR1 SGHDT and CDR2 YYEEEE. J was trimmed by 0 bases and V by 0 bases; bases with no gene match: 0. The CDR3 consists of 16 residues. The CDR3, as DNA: TGTGCCAGCAGCTTGGGGACAGGGGGTAGCAATCAGCCCCAGCATTTT. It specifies CASSLGTGGSNQPQHF.

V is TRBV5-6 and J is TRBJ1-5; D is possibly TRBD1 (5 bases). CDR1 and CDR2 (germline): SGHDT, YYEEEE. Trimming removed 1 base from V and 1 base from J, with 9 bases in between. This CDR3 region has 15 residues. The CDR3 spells CASSLKTASNQPQHF. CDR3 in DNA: TGTGCCAGCAGCTTGAAGACAGCGAGCAATCAGCCCCAGCATTTT. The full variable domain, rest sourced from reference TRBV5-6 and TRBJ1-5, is DAGVTQSPTHLIKTRGQQVTLRCSPKSGHDTVSWYQQALGQGPQFIFQYYEEEERQRGNFPDRFSGHQFPNYSSELNVNALLLGDSALYLCASSLKTASNQPQHFGDGTRLSIL.

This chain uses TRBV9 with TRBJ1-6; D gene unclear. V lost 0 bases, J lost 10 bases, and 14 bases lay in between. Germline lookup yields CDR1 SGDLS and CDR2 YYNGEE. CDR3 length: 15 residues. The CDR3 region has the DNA TGTGCCAGCAGCGTAGACACCGGGAATAGGTCACCCCTCCACTTT. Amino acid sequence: CASSVDTGNRSPLHF.

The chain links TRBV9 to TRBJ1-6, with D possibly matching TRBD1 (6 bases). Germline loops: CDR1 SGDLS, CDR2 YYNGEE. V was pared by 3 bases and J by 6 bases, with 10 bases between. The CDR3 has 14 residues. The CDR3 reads CASSETGSNSPLHF. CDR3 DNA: TGTGCCAGCAGCGAAACAGGGTCTAATTCACCCCTCCACTTT.

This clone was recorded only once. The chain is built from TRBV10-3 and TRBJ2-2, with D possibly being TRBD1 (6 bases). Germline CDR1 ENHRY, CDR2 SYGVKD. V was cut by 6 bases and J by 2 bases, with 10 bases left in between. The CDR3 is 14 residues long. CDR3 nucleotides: TGTGCCATCAGAGTGGGACAAAACACCGGGGAGCTGTTTTTT. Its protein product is CAIRVGQNTGELFF.

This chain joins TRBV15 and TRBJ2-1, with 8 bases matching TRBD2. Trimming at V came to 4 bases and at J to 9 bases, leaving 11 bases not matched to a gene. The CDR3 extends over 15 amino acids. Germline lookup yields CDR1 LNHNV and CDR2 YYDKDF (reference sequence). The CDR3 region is CATSKAGTSLGEQFF. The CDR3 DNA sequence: TGTGCCACCAGCAAAGCCGGGACTAGTTTGGGTGAGCAGTTCTTC.

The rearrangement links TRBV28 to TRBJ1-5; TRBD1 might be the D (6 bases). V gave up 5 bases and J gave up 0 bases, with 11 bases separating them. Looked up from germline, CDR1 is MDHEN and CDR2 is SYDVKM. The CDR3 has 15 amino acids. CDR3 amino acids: CASSTGSYSNQPQHF. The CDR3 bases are TGTGCCAGCAGTACAGGGTCTTATAGCAATCAGCCCCAGCATTTT.

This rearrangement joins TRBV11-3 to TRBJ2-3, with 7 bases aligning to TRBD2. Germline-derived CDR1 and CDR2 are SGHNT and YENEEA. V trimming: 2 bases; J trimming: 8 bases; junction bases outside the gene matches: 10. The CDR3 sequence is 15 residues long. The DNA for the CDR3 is TGTGCCAGCAGCTTAAGGGGAGGGGAGGTCGGTACGCAGTATTTT. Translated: CASSLRGGEVGTQYF.

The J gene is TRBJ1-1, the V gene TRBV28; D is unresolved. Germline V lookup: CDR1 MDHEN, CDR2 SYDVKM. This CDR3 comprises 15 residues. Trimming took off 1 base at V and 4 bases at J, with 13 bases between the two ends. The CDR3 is CASSLLSLMTTEAFF. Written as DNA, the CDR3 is TGTGCCAGCAGTTTATTGAGTCTAATGACCACTGAAGCTTTCTTT.

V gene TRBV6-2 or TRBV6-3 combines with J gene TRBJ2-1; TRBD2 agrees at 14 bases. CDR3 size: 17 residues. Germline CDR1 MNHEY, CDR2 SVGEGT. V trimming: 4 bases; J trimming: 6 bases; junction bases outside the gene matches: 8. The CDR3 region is CASSSPGLAGDGNEQFF. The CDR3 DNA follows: TGTGCCAGCAGTTCCCCGGGACTAGCGGGAGATGGCAATGAGCAGTTCTTC.

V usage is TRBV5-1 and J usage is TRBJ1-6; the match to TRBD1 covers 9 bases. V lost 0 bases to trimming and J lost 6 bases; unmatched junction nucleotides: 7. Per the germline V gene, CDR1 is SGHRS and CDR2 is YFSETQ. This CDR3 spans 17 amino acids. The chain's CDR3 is CASSLAVKGQGNSPLHF. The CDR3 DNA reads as TGCGCCAGCAGCTTGGCAGTTAAGGGACAGGGTAATTCACCCCTCCACTTT. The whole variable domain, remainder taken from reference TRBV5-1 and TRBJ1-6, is KAGVTQTPRYLIKTRGQQVTLSCSPISGHRSVSWYQQTPGQGLQFLFEYFSETQRNKGNFPGRFSGRQFSNSRSEMNVSTLELGDSALYLCASSLAVKGQGNSPLHFGNGTRLTVT.